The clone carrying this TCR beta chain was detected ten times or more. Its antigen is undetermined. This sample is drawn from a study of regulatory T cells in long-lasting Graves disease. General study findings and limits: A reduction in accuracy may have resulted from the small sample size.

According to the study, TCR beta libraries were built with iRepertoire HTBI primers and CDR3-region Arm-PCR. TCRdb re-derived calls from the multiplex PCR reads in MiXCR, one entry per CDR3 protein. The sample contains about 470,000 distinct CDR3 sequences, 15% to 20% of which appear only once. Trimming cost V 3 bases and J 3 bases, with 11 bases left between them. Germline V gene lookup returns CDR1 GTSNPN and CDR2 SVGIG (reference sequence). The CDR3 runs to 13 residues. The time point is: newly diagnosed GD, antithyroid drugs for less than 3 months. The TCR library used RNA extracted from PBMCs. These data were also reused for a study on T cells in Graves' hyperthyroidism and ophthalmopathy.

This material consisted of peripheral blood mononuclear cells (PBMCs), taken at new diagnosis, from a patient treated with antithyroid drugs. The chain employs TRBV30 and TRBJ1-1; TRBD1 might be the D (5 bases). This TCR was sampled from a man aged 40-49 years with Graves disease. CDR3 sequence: CAWRPQGYTEAFF. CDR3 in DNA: TGTGCCTGGAGACCCCAGGGATACACTGAAGCTTTCTTT.